This T cell receptor (beta chain) was retrieved from a study of OX40 agonist ivuxolimab in advanced cancers. Across the study: The treatment was a fully human IgG2 OX40 agonist, ivuxolimab. The dose of intravenous ivuxolimab that patients received every 2 weeks ranged from 0.01 to 10 mg/kg. Three dose-escalation patients had partial responses: one with hepatocellular carcinoma and two with cutaneous melanoma.

Notes on this clone: Its antigen is as yet unknown.

Study outcomes and limitations: The study did not work out the antigen specificity of the expanded peripheral T cells.

Libraries were prepared by immunoSEQ multiplex PCR; TCRdb keeps only in-frame clonotypes and omits some of them. The sample records some 83,000 clones, approximately 89% being singletons. Germline CDR1 reads MRHNA; CDR2 reads SNTAGT. The CDR3 contains 14 residues. V was clipped by 3 bases and J by 3 bases; unmatched bases: 3. Sample: CD4+ or CD8+ T cells sorted from blood, taken in a trial of the OX40 agonist ivuxolimab. The rearrangement links TRBV6-4 to TRBJ2-7, with 9 bases fitting TRBD2. This sequence originates from an adult with an advanced solid tumor such as melanoma, head and neck, liver or kidney cancer. CDR3 sequence (DNA): TGTGCCAGCAGTGAAGGAGCGGGAGGCTACGAGCAGTACTTC. Translated, it gives CASSEGAGGYEQYF.